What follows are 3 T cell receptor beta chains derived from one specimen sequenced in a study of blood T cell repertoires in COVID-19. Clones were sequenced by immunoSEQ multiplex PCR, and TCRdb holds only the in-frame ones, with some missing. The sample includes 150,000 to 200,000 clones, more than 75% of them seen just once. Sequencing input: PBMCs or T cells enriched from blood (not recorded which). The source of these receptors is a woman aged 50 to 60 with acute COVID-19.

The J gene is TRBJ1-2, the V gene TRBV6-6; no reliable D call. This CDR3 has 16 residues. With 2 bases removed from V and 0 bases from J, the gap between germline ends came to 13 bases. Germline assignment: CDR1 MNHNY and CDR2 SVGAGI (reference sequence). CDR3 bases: TGTGCCAGCAGTTACGTTCCGTCCGGAGCTAACTATGGCTACACCTTC. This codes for CASSYVPSGANYGYTF.

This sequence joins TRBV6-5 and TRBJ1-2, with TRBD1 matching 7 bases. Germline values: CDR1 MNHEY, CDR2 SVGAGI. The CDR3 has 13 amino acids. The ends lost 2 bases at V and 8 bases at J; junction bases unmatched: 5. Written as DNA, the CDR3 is TGTGCCAGCAGTTACGGACAGGTGGAAGGCTACACCTTC. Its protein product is CASSYGQVEGYTF.

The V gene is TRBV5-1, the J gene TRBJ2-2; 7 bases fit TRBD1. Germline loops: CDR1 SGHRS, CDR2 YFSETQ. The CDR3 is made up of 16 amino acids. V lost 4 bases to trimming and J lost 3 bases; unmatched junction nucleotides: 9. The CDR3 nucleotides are TGCGCCAGCAGCCCCCGACAGGGAGTTGACACCGGGGAGCTGTTTTTT. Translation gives CASSPRQGVDTGELFF. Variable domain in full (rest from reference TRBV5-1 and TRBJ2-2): KAGVTQTPRYLIKTRGQQVTLSCSPISGHRSVSWYQQTPGQGLQFLFEYFSETQRNKGNFPGRFSGRQFSNSRSEMNVSTLELGDSALYLCASSPRQGVDTGELFFGEGSRLTVL.